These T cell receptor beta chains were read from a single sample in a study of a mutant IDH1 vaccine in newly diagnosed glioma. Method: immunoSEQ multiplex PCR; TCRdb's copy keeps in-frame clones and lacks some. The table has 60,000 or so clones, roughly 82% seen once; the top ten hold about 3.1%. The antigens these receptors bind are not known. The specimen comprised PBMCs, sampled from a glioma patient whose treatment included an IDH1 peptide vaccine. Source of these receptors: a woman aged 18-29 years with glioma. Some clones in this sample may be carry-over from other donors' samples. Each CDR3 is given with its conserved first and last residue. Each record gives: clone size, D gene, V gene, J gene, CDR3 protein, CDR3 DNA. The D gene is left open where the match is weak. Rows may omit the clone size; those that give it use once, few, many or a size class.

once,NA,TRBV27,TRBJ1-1,CASSPLRALNTEAFF,TGTGCCAGCAGTCCCTTAAGAGCCTTGAACACTGAAGCTTTCTTT
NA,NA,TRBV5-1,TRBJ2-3,CASSPEPTDTQYF,TGCGCCAGCAGCCCGGAACCCACAGATACGCAGTATTTT
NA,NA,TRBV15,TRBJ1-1,CATGGAWHERTVEIEAFF,TGTGCCACCGGGGGGGCTTGGCACGAACGGACAGTTGAGATTGAAGCTTTCTTT
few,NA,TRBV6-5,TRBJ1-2,CASSRLHRDGYTF,TGTGCCAGCAGCCGTTTACACAGGGATGGCTACACCTTC
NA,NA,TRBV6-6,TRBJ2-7,CASSLRQGGRDEQYF,TGTGCCAGCAGCTTGCGACAGGGAGGACGGGACGAGCAGTACTTC
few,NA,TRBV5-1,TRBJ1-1,CASSLAGPNTEAFF,TGCGCCAGCAGCTTGGCGGGCCCGAACACTGAAGCTTTCTTT
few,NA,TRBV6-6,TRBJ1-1,CASSYSTRVYTEAFF,TGTGCCAGCAGTTACTCGACGAGGGTGTATACTGAAGCTTTCTTT
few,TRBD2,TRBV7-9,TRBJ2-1,CASSLALAAYNEQFF,TGTGCCAGCAGCTTAGCCCTAGCGGCATACAATGAGCAGTTCTTC
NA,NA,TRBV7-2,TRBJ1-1,CASRPWDTEAFF,TGTGCCAGCAGGCCGTGGGACACTGAAGCTTTCTTT
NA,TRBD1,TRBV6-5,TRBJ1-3,CASSSQQGYGNTICF,TGTGCCAGCAGTTCGCAACAGGGGTATGGAAACACCATATGTTTT
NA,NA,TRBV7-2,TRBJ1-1,CASSLVGIGMNTEAFF,TGTGCCAGCAGCTTAGTAGGGATAGGCATGAACACTGAAGCTTTCTTT
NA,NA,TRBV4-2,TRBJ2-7,CASSQGLQSYEQYF,TGTGCCAGCAGCCAAGGACTGCAGAGCTACGAGCAGTACTTC
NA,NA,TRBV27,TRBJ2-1,CASSYYATGTVDNEQFF,TGTGCCAGCAGTTACTACGCGACAGGAACCGTTGACAATGAGCAGTTCTTC
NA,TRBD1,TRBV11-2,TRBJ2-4,CASSLTGPKNIQYF,TGTGCCAGCAGCTTGACAGGGCCCAAAAACATTCAGTACTTC
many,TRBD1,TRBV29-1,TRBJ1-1,CSVERTGLNTEAFF,TGCAGCGTTGAGAGGACAGGTTTGAACACTGAAGCTTTCTTT
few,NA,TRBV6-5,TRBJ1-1,CASRFNTEAFF,TGTGCCAGCAGGTTCAACACTGAAGCTTTCTTT
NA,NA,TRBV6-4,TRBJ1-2,CASPLGLLNYGYTF,TGTGCCAGCCCGCTCGGCCTTTTAAACTATGGCTACACCTTC
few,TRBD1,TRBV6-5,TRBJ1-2,CASSYTDRAGYTF,TGTGCCAGCAGTTACACGGACAGGGCTGGCTACACCTTC
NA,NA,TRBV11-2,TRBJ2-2,CASSLHLQGRTGELFF,TGTGCCAGCAGCTTACATCTCCAGGGACGGACCGGGGAGCTGTTTTTT
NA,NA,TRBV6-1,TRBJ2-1,CACVMDGGRGEQFF,TGTGCCTGCGTAATGGACGGGGGCCGGGGTGAGCAGTTCTTC
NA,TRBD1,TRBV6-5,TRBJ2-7,CASSLDRDYEQYF,TGTGCCAGCAGCCTTGACAGGGACTACGAGCAGTACTTC
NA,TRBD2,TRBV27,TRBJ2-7,CASSPGLASYEQYF,TGTGCCAGCAGTCCGGGACTAGCGTCCTACGAGCAGTACTTC
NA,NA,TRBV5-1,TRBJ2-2,CASSLISGATGELFF,TGCGCCAGCAGCTTGATCTCAGGGGCCACCGGGGAGCTGTTTTTT
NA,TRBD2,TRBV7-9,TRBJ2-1,CASRPSGRGRDEQFF,TGTGCCAGCAGGCCTAGCGGGAGAGGGAGGGATGAGCAGTTCTTC
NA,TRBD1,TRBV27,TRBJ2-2,CASSLMRGLGTGELFF,TGTGCCAGCAGTTTAATGAGGGGGCTAGGGACCGGGGAGCTGTTTTTT
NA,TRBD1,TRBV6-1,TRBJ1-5,CASSEQQGTGNQPQHF,TGTGCCAGCAGTGAACAACAGGGGACCGGCAATCAGCCCCAGCATTTT
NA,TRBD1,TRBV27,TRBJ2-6,CASSFGTVFSGANVLTF,TGTGCCAGCAGTTTTGGGACAGTTTTCTCTGGGGCCAACGTCCTGACTTTC
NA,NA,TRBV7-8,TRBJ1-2,CASSFSPGVGRDYGYTF,TGTGCCAGCAGCTTTTCCCCCGGAGTAGGTCGTGACTATGGCTACACCTTC
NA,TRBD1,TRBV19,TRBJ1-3,CASSIGGQVSGNTIYF,TGTGCCAGTAGTATAGGAGGACAGGTCTCTGGAAACACCATATATTTT
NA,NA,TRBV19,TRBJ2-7,CASSIEVTYEQYF,TGTGCCAGTAGTATTGAGGTAACCTACGAGCAGTACTTC
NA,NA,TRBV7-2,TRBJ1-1,CASSPKGRIGTEAFF,TGTGCCAGCAGCCCCAAAGGCCGAATTGGGACTGAAGCTTTCTTT
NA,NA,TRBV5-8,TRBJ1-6,CASSLGMGSPLHF,TGTGCCAGCAGCTTGGGGATGGGGTCACCCCTCCACTTT
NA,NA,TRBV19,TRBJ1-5,CASSMGGGNNQPQHF,TGTGCCAGTAGTATGGGAGGGGGGAACAATCAGCCCCAGCATTTT
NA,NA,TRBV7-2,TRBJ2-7,CASSRRAGSISYEQYF,TGTGCCAGCAGCCGGAGGGCGGGCAGTATCTCCTACGAGCAGTACTTC
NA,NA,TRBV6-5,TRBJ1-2,CASTAGVANYGYTF,TGTGCCAGCACCGCAGGGGTGGCAAACTATGGCTACACCTTC
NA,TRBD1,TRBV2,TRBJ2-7,CASTGERYEQYF,TGTGCCAGTACAGGGGAGCGCTACGAGCAGTACTTC
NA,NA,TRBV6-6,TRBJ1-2,CASTPSNYGYTF,TGTGCCAGCACCCCATCCAACTATGGCTACACCTTC
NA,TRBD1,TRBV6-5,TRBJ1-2,CASSPGGLGGYTF,TGTGCCAGCAGCCCAGGGGGCTTGGGTGGCTACACCTTC
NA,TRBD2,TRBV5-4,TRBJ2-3,CASSLDLAGDPNTQYF,TGTGCCAGCAGCTTGGATCTAGCGGGGGACCCCAATACGCAGTATTTT
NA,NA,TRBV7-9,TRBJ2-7,CASSPLSDEQYF,TGTGCCAGCAGCCCCCTTTCGGACGAGCAGTACTTC
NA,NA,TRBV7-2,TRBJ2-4,CASSQGRLSLAKNIQYF,TGTGCCAGCAGCCAGGGACGCCTCTCGTTAGCCAAAAACATTCAGTACTTC
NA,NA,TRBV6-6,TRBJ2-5,CASSYRRDLTQYF,TGTGCCAGCAGTTACCGGCGGGATTTGACCCAGTACTTC
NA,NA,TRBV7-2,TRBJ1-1,CASSPVRGSRRNTEAFF,TGTGCCAGCAGCCCCGTAAGGGGCAGCCGGAGGAACACTGAAGCTTTCTTT
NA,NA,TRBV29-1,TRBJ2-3,CSISITDTQYF,TGCAGCATATCGATCACAGATACGCAGTATTTT
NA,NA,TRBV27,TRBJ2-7,CASSLTPLDNVRIYEQYF,TGTGCCAGCAGTCTCACGCCCCTCGACAACGTCCGAATATACGAGCAGTACTTC
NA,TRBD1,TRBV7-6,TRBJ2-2,CASSRRTGNTGELFF,TGTGCCAGCAGCCGCCGGACAGGGAACACCGGGGAGCTGTTTTTT
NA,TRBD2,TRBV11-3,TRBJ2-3,CASSLGLAGGPGDTQYF,TGTGCCAGCAGCTTGGGACTAGCGGGAGGGCCAGGGGATACGCAGTATTTT
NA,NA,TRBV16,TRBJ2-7,CASSQSTHEQYF,TGTGCCAGCAGCCAATCGACACACGAGCAGTACTTC
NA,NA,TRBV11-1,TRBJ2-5,CASSLALDRIQETQYF,TGTGCCAGCAGCTTAGCGCTGGACAGAATCCAAGAGACCCAGTACTTC
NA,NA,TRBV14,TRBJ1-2,CASSQYQTGLNGYTF,TGTGCCAGCAGCCAGTACCAGACAGGTCTCAATGGCTACACCTTC
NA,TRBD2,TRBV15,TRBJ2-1,CATSRDGGRGVLAGGPYNEQFF,TGTGCCACCAGCAGAGACGGAGGCAGGGGTGTTCTAGCGGGAGGTCCCTACAATGAGCAGTTCTTC
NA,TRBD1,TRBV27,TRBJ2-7,CASSLWTGSYEQYF,TGTGCCAGCAGTTTATGGACAGGGTCCTACGAGCAGTACTTC
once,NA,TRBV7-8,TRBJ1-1,CASSPRGAMNTEAFF,TGTGCCAGCAGCCCCAGAGGGGCCATGAACACTGAAGCTTTCTTT
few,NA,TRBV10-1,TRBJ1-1,CASSDSGWNTEAFF,TGCGCCAGCAGTGATTCAGGGTGGAACACTGAAGCTTTCTTT
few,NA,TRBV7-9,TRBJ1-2,CASSREGVYGYTF,TGTGCCAGCAGCCGAGAGGGAGTCTATGGCTACACCTTC
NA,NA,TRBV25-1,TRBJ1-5,CASSPPGHNQPQHF,TGTGCCAGCAGTCCGCCAGGACACAATCAGCCCCAGCATTTT
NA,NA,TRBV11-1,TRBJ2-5,CASSLGARETQYF,TGTGCCAGCAGCTTAGGGGCCCGGGAGACCCAGTACTTC
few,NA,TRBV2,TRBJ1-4,CASTPWGVNEKLFF,TGTGCCAGCACTCCATGGGGCGTTAATGAAAAACTGTTTTTT
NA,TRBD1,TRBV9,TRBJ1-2,CASSPQGRGNYGYTF,TGTGCCAGCAGCCCACAGGGGCGGGGGAACTATGGCTACACCTTC